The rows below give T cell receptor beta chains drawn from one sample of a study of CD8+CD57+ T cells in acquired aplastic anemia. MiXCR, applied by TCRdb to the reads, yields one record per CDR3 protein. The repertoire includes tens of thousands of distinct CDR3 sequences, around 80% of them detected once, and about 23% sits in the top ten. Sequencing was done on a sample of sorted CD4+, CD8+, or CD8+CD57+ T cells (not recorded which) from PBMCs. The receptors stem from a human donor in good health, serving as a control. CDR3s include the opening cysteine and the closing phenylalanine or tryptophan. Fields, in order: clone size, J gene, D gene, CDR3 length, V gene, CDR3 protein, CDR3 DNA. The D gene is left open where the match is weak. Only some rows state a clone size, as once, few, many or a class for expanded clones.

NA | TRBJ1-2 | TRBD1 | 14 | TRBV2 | CASRSLDRANGYTF | TGTGCCAGCAGATCCCTGGACAGGGCTAATGGCTACACCTTC
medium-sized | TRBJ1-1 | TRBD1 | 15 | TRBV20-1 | CSARPRQGSVTEAFF | TGCAGTGCTAGGCCTAGACAGGGATCGGTCACTGAAGCTTTCTTT
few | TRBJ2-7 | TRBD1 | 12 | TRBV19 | CASGTGPYEQYF | TGTGCCAGCGGGACAGGGCCCTACGAGCAGTACTTC
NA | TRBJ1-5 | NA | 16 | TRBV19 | CASSVGLPYSNQPQHF | TGTGCCAGTAGTGTGGGCCTGCCCTATAGCAATCAGCCCCAGCATTTT
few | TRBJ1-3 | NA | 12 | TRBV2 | CATKGDGNTIYF | TGTGCCACCAAGGGGGACGGAAACACCATATATTTT
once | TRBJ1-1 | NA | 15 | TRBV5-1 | CASSLRGVESTEAFF | TGCGCCAGCAGCTTGAGGGGGGTAGAGTCCACTGAAGCTTTCTTT
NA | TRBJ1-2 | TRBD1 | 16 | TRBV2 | CASSAPTGTENYGYTF | TGTGCCAGCAGTGCTCCCACCGGGACAGAAAACTATGGCTACACCTTC
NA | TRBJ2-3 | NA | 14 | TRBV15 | CATSRDFSTDTQYF | TGTGCCACCAGCAGAGATTTTAGCACAGATACGCAGTATTTT
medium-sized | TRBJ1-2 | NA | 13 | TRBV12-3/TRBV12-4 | CASSLSLGGGYTF | TGTGCCAGCAGTTTGTCTCTCGGGGGTGGCTACACCTTC
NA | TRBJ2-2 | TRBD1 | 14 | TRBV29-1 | CSVGQWGDTGELFF | TGCAGCGTGGGACAGTGGGGCGACACCGGGGAGCTGTTTTTT
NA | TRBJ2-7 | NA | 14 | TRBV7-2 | CASSLAAILGEQYF | TGTGCCAGCAGCTTAGCGGCAATCCTAGGGGAGCAGTACTTC
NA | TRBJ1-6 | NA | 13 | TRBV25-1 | CASSTQGDSPLHF | TGTGCCAGCAGTACACAGGGCGATTCACCCCTCCACTTT
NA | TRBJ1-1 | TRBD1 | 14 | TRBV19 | CASSSDRGGREAFF | TGTGCCAGTAGTTCGGACAGGGGCGGTAGGGAAGCTTTCTTT
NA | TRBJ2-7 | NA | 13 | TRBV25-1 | CASSDDTTYEQYF | TGTGCCAGCAGTGACGACACCACCTACGAGCAGTACTTC
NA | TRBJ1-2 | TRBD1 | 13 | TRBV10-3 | CAITGQGGYGYTF | TGTGCCATTACGGGACAGGGGGGCTATGGCTACACCTTC
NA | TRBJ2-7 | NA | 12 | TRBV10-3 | CASSERGYEQYF | TGTGCCAGCAGTGAACGTGGATACGAGCAGTACTTC
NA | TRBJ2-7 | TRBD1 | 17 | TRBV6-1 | CASSEAEDRGLTYEQYF | TGTGCCAGCAGTGAAGCTGAGGACAGGGGTCTAACCTACGAGCAGTACTTC
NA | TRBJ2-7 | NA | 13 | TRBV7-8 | CASSRTVTYEQYF | TGTGCCAGCAGCAGGACAGTCACCTACGAGCAGTACTTC
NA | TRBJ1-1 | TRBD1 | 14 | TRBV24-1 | CATSDRQGSTEAFF | TGTGCCACCAGTGATCGACAGGGAAGCACTGAAGCTTTCTTT
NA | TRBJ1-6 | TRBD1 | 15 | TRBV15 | CATSRGTGVGSPLHF | TGTGCCACCAGCAGAGGGACAGGGGTGGGGTCACCCCTCCACTTT
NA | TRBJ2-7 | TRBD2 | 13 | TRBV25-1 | CASSESGREEQYF | TGTGCCAGCAGTGAATCGGGGCGGGAGGAGCAGTACTTC